These T cell receptor beta chains were read from a single sample in a study of blood T cell repertoires in COVID-19. Produced via immunoSEQ multiplex PCR; TCRdb's table is partial and in-frame only. The sample holds about 440,000 clones; around 90% are singletons and the top ten take 0.6%. Sequences were obtained from PBMCs or T cells enriched from blood (not recorded which). The receptors were gathered from a man between 18 and 35 years old who had recovered from COVID-19. The CDR3 runs from the conserved cysteine through the conserved F or W. Each record gives: clone size, J gene, V gene, D gene, CDR3 DNA, CDR3 protein. D genes are given only for firm matches. Size is stated for part of the rows, as once, few or many counts, or as a class when the clone is expanded.

abundance: NA
j_gene: TRBJ1-6
v_gene: TRBV30
d_gene: TRBD1
CDR3nt: TGTGCCTTACATGACAGGGGTCTCTCACCCCTCCACTTT
CDR3aa: CALHDRGLSPLHF

abundance: NA
j_gene: TRBJ1-2
v_gene: TRBV2
d_gene: NA
CDR3nt: TGTGCCAGCAGTGTCTCCCTAGCGGGGGGCTACACCTTC
CDR3aa: CASSVSLAGGYTF

abundance: NA
j_gene: TRBJ1-1
v_gene: TRBV5-6
d_gene: NA
CDR3nt: TGTGCCAGCAGCCTTACGACAGGCTTGAATACTGAAGCTTTCTTT
CDR3aa: CASSLTTGLNTEAFF

abundance: NA
j_gene: TRBJ2-1
v_gene: TRBV11-2
d_gene: NA
CDR3nt: TGTGCCAGCAGCTTAAGGGACTCCTATAGCTCCTACAATGAGCAGTTCTTC
CDR3aa: CASSLRDSYSSYNEQFF

abundance: NA
j_gene: TRBJ1-5
v_gene: TRBV7-3
d_gene: NA
CDR3nt: TGTGCCAGAGGGCTAAGGGGGTACAATCAGCCCCAGCATTTT
CDR3aa: CARGLRGYNQPQHF

abundance: NA
j_gene: TRBJ2-7
v_gene: TRBV7-6
d_gene: TRBD2
CDR3nt: TGTGCCAGCAGCTTGACCGGGACTAGAGAATACGAGCAGTACTTC
CDR3aa: CASSLTGTREYEQYF

abundance: NA
j_gene: TRBJ1-5
v_gene: TRBV5-8
d_gene: TRBD1
CDR3nt: TGTGCCAGCAGCTTCCCCCGGGACAGGGGTAATCAGCCCCAGCATTTT
CDR3aa: CASSFPRDRGNQPQHF

abundance: NA
j_gene: TRBJ1-4
v_gene: TRBV30
d_gene: TRBD1
CDR3nt: TGTGCCTGGAGTGCGGACAGGGGACTTAATGAAAAACTGTTTTTT
CDR3aa: CAWSADRGLNEKLFF

abundance: NA
j_gene: TRBJ2-1
v_gene: TRBV28
d_gene: TRBD2
CDR3nt: TGTGCCAGCACCAGGGCGGGAGGCCGCTCCTACAATGAGCAGTTCTTC
CDR3aa: CASTRAGGRSYNEQFF

abundance: NA
j_gene: TRBJ2-2
v_gene: TRBV5-4
d_gene: TRBD1
CDR3nt: TGTGCCAGCAGCAAACAGGGGGTGAACACCGGGGAGCTGTTTTTT
CDR3aa: CASSKQGVNTGELFF

abundance: NA
j_gene: TRBJ1-1
v_gene: TRBV12-3/TRBV12-4
d_gene: NA
CDR3nt: TGTGCCAGCAGTCTAGGGAGGAACACTGAAGCTTTCTTT
CDR3aa: CASSLGRNTEAFF

abundance: NA
j_gene: TRBJ1-1
v_gene: TRBV9
d_gene: TRBD1
CDR3nt: TGTGCCAGCAGCGTAGAGGGACAGGGGACCACTGAAGCTTTCTTT
CDR3aa: CASSVEGQGTTEAFF

abundance: NA
j_gene: TRBJ2-3
v_gene: TRBV5-5
d_gene: NA
CDR3nt: TGTGCCAGCAGCCCTATTCTGAGAGATACGCAGTATTTT
CDR3aa: CASSPILRDTQYF

abundance: NA
j_gene: TRBJ2-6
v_gene: TRBV19
d_gene: TRBD1
CDR3nt: TGTGCCAGTAGGGGGACAGCCTCTGGGGCCAACGTCCTGACTTTC
CDR3aa: CASRGTASGANVLTF

abundance: NA
j_gene: TRBJ1-2
v_gene: TRBV6-5
d_gene: TRBD1
CDR3nt: TGTGCCAGCAGGAAAGCCCCGACAGGGGAGACTGTCTACACCTTC
CDR3aa: CASRKAPTGETVYTF

abundance: once
j_gene: TRBJ2-2
v_gene: TRBV10-3
d_gene: NA
CDR3nt: TGTGCCACCCAAGGTGGTAGCGGAGGGGTGGGTACCGGGGAGCTGTTTTTT
CDR3aa: CATQGGSGGVGTGELFF